These 17 T cell receptor beta chains were all obtained from the same sample, sequenced in a study of OX40 agonist ivuxolimab in advanced cancers. Produced via immunoSEQ multiplex PCR; TCRdb's table is partial and in-frame only. The profile shows more than 70,000 clones, about 89% of them singletons. The input for sequencing was CD4+ or CD8+ T cells sorted from blood, taken in a trial of the OX40 agonist ivuxolimab. The receptors stem from an adult with an advanced solid tumor such as melanoma, head and neck, liver or kidney cancer.

This sequence joins TRBV27 and TRBJ2-7; 12 bases agree with TRBD1. The CDR3 totals 15 residues. V shed 4 bases, J shed 6 bases, and the junction held 7 bases outside the gene matches. Germline V gene sequence: CDR1 MNHEY, CDR2 SMNVEV (reference sequence). CDR3 nucleotides: TGTGCCAGCAGTTCAATTGGGGACAGGGGGCGCGAGCAGTACTTC. Protein: CASSSIGDRGREQYF.

This clone was seen once. This chain joins TRBV6-5 and TRBJ1-3; TRBD1 matches 7 bases. The ends lost 6 bases at V and 1 base at J; junction bases unmatched: 6. This CDR3 comprises 15 residues. CDR1 MNHEY and CDR2 SVGAGI come from the germline V gene. CDR3 residues: CASSQNRGSGNTIYF. CDR3 DNA sequence: TGTGCCAGCAGCCAAAACAGGGGATCTGGAAACACCATATATTTT.

This chain joins TRBV27 and TRBJ1-1; D unclear. The CDR3 runs 12 residues. Trimming stripped 7 bases from V and 1 base from J, with 7 bases between. Looked up from germline, CDR1 is MNHEY and CDR2 is SMNVEV (reference sequence). CDR3 DNA sequence: TGTGCCAGCATGGTAGGGAACACTGAAGCTTTCTTT. Translation gives CASMVGNTEAFF.

This clone was seen a single time. The chain joins TRBV5-1 to TRBJ2-2; the match to TRBD2 covers 14 bases. This CDR3 contains 20 residues. From germline, CDR1 is SGHRS and CDR2 YFSETQ. Germline trimming cut 3 bases from V and 2 bases from J; bases unmatched to any gene: 12. CDR3 residues: CASSSPPGLAGASNTGELFF. The CDR3 nucleotides read TGCGCCAGCAGCTCCCCGCCGGGACTAGCGGGGGCCTCTAACACCGGGGAGCTGTTTTTT.

J is TRBJ2-7 and V is TRBV5-1; 11 positions match TRBD2. CDR3 length: 18 amino acids. With 4 bases clipped from V and 0 bases from J, the junction kept 12 bases outside the gene matches. Germline-derived CDR1 and CDR2 are SGHRS and YFSETQ. The CDR3 DNA is TGCGCCAGCAGCCCGAACCCCTTACTAGCGGGAGCCTCCTACGAGCAGTACTTC. Translation: CASSPNPLLAGASYEQYF.

The V gene is TRBV6-1, the J gene TRBJ2-1; 7 bases map to TRBD1. V was clipped by 1 base and J by 3 bases; unmatched bases: 6. Per germline, CDR1 MNHNS and CDR2 SASEGT. This CDR3 contains 16 residues. CDR3 protein: CASSEGGTAFYNEQFF. CDR3 nucleotide sequence: TGTGCCAGCAGTGAAGGGGGGACAGCATTCTACAATGAGCAGTTCTTC.

The gene calls are TRBV27 and TRBJ2-5; possible D gene TRBD1, 5 bases. Deletions cut 5 bases from V and 3 bases from J, with 13 bases between. In germline, CDR1 is MNHEY, CDR2 SMNVEV (reference sequence). There are 14 residues in the CDR3. CDR3 bases: TGTGCCAGCAGTCCGACAGTGGGAAAAGAGACCCAGTACTTC. It codes for CASSPTVGKETQYF.

CDR3 nucleotide sequence: TGTACCGAAGTGGGTTATGGCTACGAGCAGTACTTC. It yields the protein CTEVGYGYEQYF. The chain carries TRBV10-3 and TRBJ2-7; D ambiguous. The V gene's germline CDR1 is ENHRY and CDR2 SYGVKD. This CDR3 is 12 amino acids long.

CDR3 sequence: CASSPGGGAKNIQYF. CDR3 DNA sequence: TGTGCCAGCAGTCCAGGGGGCGGGGCCAAAAACATTCAGTACTTC. The chain couples TRBV28 to TRBJ2-4, with 8 positions matching TRBD1. Trimming cost V 5 bases and J 1 base; bases outside gene matches: 4. Germline V gene lookup returns CDR1 MDHEN and CDR2 SYDVKM. The CDR3 length is 15 residues.

The V call is TRBV11-2, the J call TRBJ2-7; 7 bases match TRBD2. The CDR3 has 14 amino acids. Losses at the gene ends were 5 bases for V and 1 base for J; bases not matched to a gene: 5. From germline, CDR1 is SGHAT and CDR2 FQNNGV. The chain's CDR3 is CASSRGDGSYEQYF. CDR3 DNA sequence: TGTGCCAGCAGCCGGGGGGACGGTTCCTACGAGCAGTACTTC. Together with reference TRBV11-2 and TRBJ2-7, the CDR3 gives the full variable domain: EAGVAQSPRYKIIEKRQSVAFWCNPISGHATLYWYQQILGQGPKLLIQFQNNGVVDDSQLPKDRFSAERLKGVDSTLKIQPAKLEDSAVYLCASSRGDGSYEQYFGPGTRLTVT.

The rearrangement uses TRBV11-2 and TRBJ1-5; D may be TRBD1 (6 bases). V lost 5 bases, J lost 1 base, and 18 bases lay in between. From germline, CDR1 is SGHAT and CDR2 FQNNGV. The CDR3 is made up of 17 amino acids. The CDR3 reads CASSPQGQGSSNQPQHF. Written as DNA, the CDR3 is TGTGCCAGCAGCCCCCAGGGGCAGGGATCGAGCAATCAGCCCCAGCATTTT.

J is TRBJ2-7 and V is TRBV10-3; D gene ambiguous. Germline V lookup: CDR1 ENHRY, CDR2 SYGVKD. V was shortened by 4 bases and J by 0 bases, with 7 bases between the two germline ends. CDR3 length equals 13 residues. In nucleotides, the CDR3 is TGTGCCATCAGTGGTTACAGCTCCTACGAGCAGTACTTC. It codes for CAISGYSSYEQYF.

This rearrangement joins TRBV7-6 to TRBJ1-5; a possible D gene is TRBD1 (5 bases). This CDR3 is built from 14 residues. V lost 0 bases and J lost 9, with 12 bases in between. CDR1 SGHVS and CDR2 FNYEAQ come from the germline V gene. In nucleotides, the CDR3 is TGTGCCAGCAGCTTAGCAGAGGGGAGAGCGCCCCAGCATTTT. Amino acids: CASSLAEGRAPQHF.

The CDR3: CASSDPQGGETQYF. As DNA, the CDR3 is TGCGCCAGCAGCGACCCCCAAGGCGGAGAGACCCAGTACTTC. The gene calls are TRBV5-1 and TRBJ2-5; D gene uncertain. CDR3 length: 14 amino acids. Per germline, CDR1 SGHRS and CDR2 YFSETQ. Deletions cut 4 bases from V and 4 bases from J, with 14 bases between.

DNA of the CDR3: TGTGCCAGCAGCGTAGGTGTCACGGGGCAAGACACCATATATTTT. The encoded protein is CASSVGVTGQDTIYF. The chain recombines TRBV9 with TRBJ1-3; D may be TRBD1 (5 bases). Germline V gene lookup returns CDR1 SGDLS and CDR2 YYNGEE. The CDR3 is 15 residues long. The V end lost 0 bases, the J end lost 8 bases, and 15 bases lay between the germline ends. Variable domain in full (rest from reference TRBV9 and TRBJ1-3): DSGVTQTPKHLITATGQRVTLRCSPRSGDLSVYWYQQSLDQGLQFLIQYYNGEERAKGNILERFSAQQFPDLHSELNLSSLELGDSALYFCASSVGVTGQDTIYFGEGSWLTVV.

The V and J genes are TRBV5-8 and TRBJ2-1, with a weak D call TRBD2 (6 bases). Trimming removed 4 bases from V and 8 bases from J, with 13 bases in between. This CDR3 region has 13 residues. From germline, CDR1 is SGHTS and CDR2 YDEGEE. The DNA for the CDR3 is TGTGCCAGCAGCCCCTACAGGAGGGATGAGCAGTTCTTC. Translation gives CASSPYRRDEQFF. Based on the CDR3 plus reference TRBV5-8 and TRBJ2-1, the full variable domain is EAGVTQSPTHLIKTRGQQATLRCSPISGHTSVYWYQQALGLGLQFLLWYDEGEERNRGNFPPRFSGRQFPNYSSELNVNALELEDSALYLCASSPYRRDEQFFGPGTRLTVL.

V is TRBV5-1 and J is TRBJ1-4; maybe TRBD1 (6 bases). CDR1 is SGHRS, CDR2 YFSETQ, per germline. V was pared by 0 bases and J by 8 bases, with 17 bases between. CDR3 length: 16 residues. CDR3 region: CASSLGGPLTGEKLFF. CDR3 bases: TGCGCCAGCAGCTTGGGGGGGCCCCTTACGGGAGAAAAACTGTTTTTT.